This T cell receptor beta chain was captured by sequencing in a study of cytomegalovirus exposure and HLA in healthy donors. This clone was counted a few times. CDR3 size: 16 residues. Germline V gives CDR1 MNHNY, CDR2 SVGAGI (reference sequence). V lost 6 bases and J 3 bases, leaving 17 bases between the germline ends. Researchers ran the PCR with 60 Vbeta and 13 Jbeta primers. Produced via immunoSEQ multiplex PCR; TCRdb's table is partial and in-frame only. Of over 200,000 clones listed, 70% are singletons. The sequencing input was PBMCs. This clonotype was sampled from a middle-aged man in good health and CMV-seropositive. The chain recombines TRBV6-6 with TRBJ2-2; possibly TRBD1 for D (5 bases). The chain's CDR3 is CASRARTPVDTGELFF. In nucleotides, the CDR3 is TGTGCCAGCAGGGCACGGACACCCGTTGACACCGGGGAGCTGTTTTTT.